These 16 T cell receptor beta chains originate from one sample sequenced in a study of control samples from healthy donors and cancer patients. Some clones are missing from TCRdb's copy, which holds only in-frame ones; the method was immunoSEQ multiplex PCR. The sample includes over 100,000 clones, approximately 92% seen only once; the top ten take approximately 6%. Sequences were obtained from blood. These receptors originate from a young man in good health.

This sequence joins TRBV5-1 and TRBJ2-6; no definite D call. The CDR3 extends over 16 amino acids. Germline V lookup: CDR1 SGHRS, CDR2 YFSETQ. V was clipped by 4 bases and J by 0 bases, with 11 bases between them. The CDR3 DNA is TGCGCCAGCAGCCCGCAACCGAGCTCTGGGGCCAACGTCCTGACTTTC. Its translation is CASSPQPSSGANVLTF.

The chain combines TRBV3-1 (or the pseudogene TRBV3-2) with TRBJ2-3, with D perhaps matching TRBD2 (6 bases). The germline gives CDR1 LGHDT, CDR2 YNNKEL (reference sequence). The CDR3 is 13 amino acids. Trimming left V 2 bases short and J 9 bases short, with 12 bases between. The CDR3 sequence is CASSQSSRGTQYF. The CDR3 DNA is TGTGCCAGCAGCCAATCCTCCCGGGGGACGCAGTATTTT.

DNA of the CDR3: TGTGCCAGCCGGGACAGGGGTAACACCATATATTTT. Translation gives CASRDRGNTIYF. J is TRBJ1-3 and V is TRBV2, with TRBD1 matching 10 bases. V shed 8 bases, J shed 7 bases, and the junction held 2 bases outside the gene matches. Germline values: CDR1 SNHLY, CDR2 FYNNEI. The CDR3 has 12 amino acids.

The rearrangement links TRBV27 to TRBJ2-2; 9 bases agree with TRBD1. V lost 1 base and J lost 5; bases outside the gene matches: 5. The CDR3 consists of 16 residues. CDR1 is MNHEY, CDR2 SMNVEV, per germline (reference sequence). The CDR3 nucleotides read TGTGCCAGCAGTTTATACATAGACAGGGGGACCGGGGAGCTGTTTTTT. Translating gives CASSLYIDRGTGELFF.

The chain has TRBV5-1 and TRBJ2-3; 8 nucleotides align to TRBD2. CDR3 size: 14 residues. J lost 5 bases, V lost 4 bases, and 6 bases had no gene match. Germline CDR1 SGHRS, CDR2 YFSETQ. The DNA for the CDR3 is TGCGCCAGCAGCACGGGACTAGGGGGAGATACGCAGTATTTT. Encoded protein: CASSTGLGGDTQYF. Drawing the rest from reference TRBV5-1 and TRBJ2-3, the complete variable domain is KAGVTQTPRYLIKTRGQQVTLSCSPISGHRSVSWYQQTPGQGLQFLFEYFSETQRNKGNFPGRFSGRQFSNSRSEMNVSTLELGDSALYLCASSTGLGGDTQYFGPGTRLTVL.

The genes are TRBV5-4 and TRBJ2-3; no clear D. Trimming took 4 bases from V and 0 from J, leaving 15 bases between them. This CDR3 region has 16 residues. Germline V gene sequence: CDR1 SGHNT, CDR2 YYREEE (reference sequence). The CDR3 DNA follows: TGTGCCAGCAGCCCACCAGACAAACGCAGCACAGATACGCAGTATTTT. Translation: CASSPPDKRSTDTQYF. The variable domain in full, completed from reference TRBV5-4 and TRBJ2-3, reads ETGVTQSPTHLIKTRGQQVTLRCSSQSGHNTVSWYQQALGQGPQFIFQYYREEENGRGNFPPRFSGLQFPNYSSELNVNALELDDSALYLCASSPPDKRSTDTQYFGPGTRLTVL.

As to this clone: Different DNA sequences within this sample yield the same CDR3. This chain joins TRBV5-1 and TRBJ2-3; D possibly corresponds to TRBD2 (6 bases). The germline gives CDR1 SGHRS, CDR2 YFSETQ. Between the trimmed V and J ends, which lost 0 bases and 1 base, there was a span of 6 bases. CDR3 size: 14 residues. The CDR3 region is CASSLVAGTDTQYF. The CDR3 DNA reads as TGCGCCAGCAGCTTGGTAGCGGGCACAGATACGCAGTATTTT.

V gene TRBV5-1 combines with J gene TRBJ1-3; D uncertain. Germline CDR1 is SGHRS and CDR2 is YFSETQ. V was cut by 4 bases and J by 0 bases, with 8 bases left in between. The CDR3 spans 14 residues. The CDR3 sequence: CASSPESSGNTIYF. The CDR3 DNA is TGCGCCAGCAGCCCTGAGAGCTCTGGAAACACCATATATTTT. The full variable domain, in which reference TRBV5-1 and TRBJ1-3 provide the parts outside the CDR3, is KAGVTQTPRYLIKTRGQQVTLSCSPISGHRSVSWYQQTPGQGLQFLFEYFSETQRNKGNFPGRFSGRQFSNSRSEMNVSTLELGDSALYLCASSPESSGNTIYFGEGSWLTVV.

The sample holds one count of this clone. The chain couples TRBV18 to TRBJ2-7; possibly TRBD1 for D (6 bases). The CDR3 totals 16 residues. Looked up from germline, CDR1 is KGHSH and CDR2 is LQKENI. V gave up 2 bases and J gave up 0 bases, with 14 bases separating them. The CDR3 sequence is CASSPVPGQSSYEQYF. The CDR3 bases are TGTGCCAGCTCACCAGTGCCTGGACAGAGCTCCTACGAGCAGTACTTC.

The genes are TRBV6-5 and TRBJ2-6; D ambiguous. V dropped 0 bases and J dropped 1 base, with 7 bases sitting between them. The CDR3 covers 16 residues. Germline lookup yields CDR1 MNHEY and CDR2 SVGAGI. CDR3 coding DNA: TGTGCCAGCAGTTACTCCATAGCTTCTGGGGCCAACGTCCTGACTTTC. Encoded protein: CASSYSIASGANVLTF.

This chain joins TRBV19 and TRBJ1-2; D possibly corresponds to TRBD1 (5 bases). V lost 4 bases and J lost 13, with 19 bases in between. CDR3 length equals 13 residues. Germline CDR1 is LNHDA and CDR2 is SQIVND (reference sequence). The CDR3 loop is CASSTTGLTAGTF. The CDR3 nucleotides read TGTGCCAGTAGTACAACAGGACTCACGGCCGGCACCTTC.

The chain joins TRBV9 to TRBJ1-5; 7 bases are shared with TRBD1. The germline CDR1 and CDR2 sequences are SGDLS and YYNGEE. The CDR3 extends over 15 amino acids. Trimming at V came to 0 bases and at J to 6 bases, leaving 6 bases not matched to a gene. The CDR3 DNA sequence: TGTGCCAGCAGCGTAGAGGGGGCAGTCGGTCAGCCCCAGCATTTT. Protein sequence: CASSVEGAVGQPQHF.

The CDR3 sequence is CASSLTPGLAGGYQETQYF. Written as DNA, the CDR3 is TGCGCCAGCAGCTTAACCCCGGGACTAGCGGGGGGATACCAAGAGACCCAGTACTTC. The chain joins TRBV5-1 to TRBJ2-5; TRBD2 agrees at 15 bases. Trimming cost V 2 bases and J 0 bases; bases outside gene matches: 8. The germline gives CDR1 SGHRS, CDR2 YFSETQ. The CDR3 is 19 amino acids. Full variable domain (outside the CDR3, taken from reference TRBV5-1 and TRBJ2-5): KAGVTQTPRYLIKTRGQQVTLSCSPISGHRSVSWYQQTPGQGLQFLFEYFSETQRNKGNFPGRFSGRQFSNSRSEMNVSTLELGDSALYLCASSLTPGLAGGYQETQYFGPGTRLLVL.

The J gene is TRBJ1-4, the V gene TRBV2, with 8 bases that match TRBD1. Germline CDR1 and CDR2: SNHLY and FYNNEI. Trimming at V came to 6 bases and at J to 7 bases, leaving 10 bases not matched to a gene. CDR3 length: 15 amino acids. For the CDR3, the DNA is TGTGCCAGCAGGCCCACCCGACAGGGGTTTGAAAAACTGTTTTTT. Translated: CASRPTRQGFEKLFF.

The rearrangement joins TRBV4-1 to TRBJ2-7, with 10 bases matching TRBD2. J gave up 0 bases and V 1 base, and 12 bases lay outside the gene matches. CDR1 MGHRA and CDR2 YSYEKL come from the germline V gene. The CDR3 is 19 amino acids. CDR3 amino acids: CASSQAPPGLARASYEQYF. CDR3 nucleotides: TGCGCCAGCAGCCAAGCTCCTCCGGGACTAGCGCGAGCCTCCTACGAGCAGTACTTC.

This clone came up once. This chain links TRBV5-1 with TRBJ2-1; 10 nucleotides align to TRBD2. In germline, CDR1 is SGHRS, CDR2 YFSETQ. The V gene end was trimmed by 5 bases and the J gene end by 5 bases; junction bases not matched to a gene: 10. This CDR3 has 16 residues. The CDR3 region has the DNA TGCGCCAGCAGAGAGTATATTAGCGGGGGGAACAATGAGCAGTTCTTC. This codes for CASREYISGGNNEQFF.